These T cell receptor beta chains were read from a single sample in a study of blood T cell repertoires in COVID-19. The repertoire was sequenced with immunoSEQ multiplex PCR; TCRdb's copy has only in-frame clones and lacks some. This repertoire shows some 450,000 clones, about 87% found once; its top ten account for around 12%. The sample consisted of peripheral blood. These receptors all come from a woman aged 45-65 years with COVID-19, enrolled during active disease. The CDR3 runs from the conserved cysteine through the conserved F or W. D genes are given only for firm matches. Rows may omit the clone size; those that give it use once, few, many or a size class.

TGTGCCAGCAGCGCTGGAAACACCATATATTTT | CASSAGNTIYF | NA | 11 | TRBJ1-3 | TRBV6-5 | NA
TGTGCCAGCAGCGGGGACGACAGGGAGGCAACAGATACGCAGTATTTT | CASSGDDREATDTQYF | NA | 16 | TRBJ2-3 | TRBV9 | NA
TGTGCCTTACAGGGGGAAGGGAACACTGAAGCTTTCTTT | CALQGEGNTEAFF | NA | 13 | TRBJ1-1 | TRBV30 | TRBD1
TGCGCCAGCAGCCAAGGAGGCGGCGGGCAGCACACAGATACGCAGTATTTT | CASSQGGGGQHTDTQYF | NA | 17 | TRBJ2-3 | TRBV4-1 | NA
TGTGCCAGCAGTCCAGGGGGCGTGCGGGGCTACACCTTC | CASSPGGVRGYTF | NA | 13 | TRBJ1-2 | TRBV6-5 | TRBD1
TGTGCCAGCAGTTACTGGGGGGAATCTACTGAAGCTTTCTTT | CASSYWGESTEAFF | once | 14 | TRBJ1-1 | TRBV6-5 | NA
TGTGCCAGCAGCTTACAGGGGGCTAGAACCGGGGAGCTGTTTTTT | CASSLQGARTGELFF | once | 15 | TRBJ2-2 | TRBV7-2 | TRBD1
TGTGCCAGCAGTGCCACGGGGGACACTGAAGCTTTCTTT | CASSATGDTEAFF | NA | 13 | TRBJ1-1 | TRBV25-1 | NA
TGTGCCAGCAGCTTAATCGTCGGTTACGAGCAGTACTTC | CASSLIVGYEQYF | once | 13 | TRBJ2-7 | TRBV7-2 | NA
TGTGCCAGCAGCCAAGGGACAGTTTTGAACACTGAAGCTTTCTTT | CASSQGTVLNTEAFF | NA | 15 | TRBJ1-1 | TRBV4-2 | NA
TGTGCCAGCAGTTACCGTGAAGGGGTTAATGAAAAACTGTTTTTT | CASSYREGVNEKLFF | NA | 15 | TRBJ1-4 | TRBV6-5 | NA
TGCGCCAGCAGTGATTCATACGGACAAACCTACGAGCAGTACTTC | CASSDSYGQTYEQYF | few | 15 | TRBJ2-7 | TRBV10-1 | NA
TGTGCCAGTAGGTCCTTAGGGGGCGGCACCGGGGAGCTGTTTTTT | CASRSLGGGTGELFF | NA | 15 | TRBJ2-2 | TRBV19 | TRBD1
TGTGCCAGCTCACCACGGACAGGGCCGAACTATGGCTACACCTTC | CASSPRTGPNYGYTF | NA | 15 | TRBJ1-2 | TRBV18 | TRBD1
TGTGCCAGTACCCCCGAGTTGCGGACTGAAGCTTTCTTT | CASTPELRTEAFF | NA | 13 | TRBJ1-1 | TRBV19 | NA
TGTGCCTGGACCATAGCCGTAACAGGGGAAGGGGGCTACACCTTC | CAWTIAVTGEGGYTF | NA | 15 | TRBJ1-2 | TRBV30 | TRBD1
TGTGCCAGCAGCGTCGCCGGGACAGTACACGATGAGCAGTTCTTC | CASSVAGTVHDEQFF | few | 15 | TRBJ2-1 | TRBV9 | TRBD1
TGTGCCAGCAGTCCGACAGGGGGCAGCTACGAGCAGTACTTC | CASSPTGGSYEQYF | NA | 14 | TRBJ2-7 | TRBV2 | TRBD1
TGTGCCTGGAGTGTAAATGGGGTATTTCGATCGGGCAGGGACACTGAAGCTTTCTTT | CAWSVNGVFRSGRDTEAFF | NA | 19 | TRBJ1-1 | TRBV30 | NA
TGTGCCAGCAGTTTACGACTCGAAGAGACCCAGTACTTC | CASSLRLEETQYF | NA | 13 | TRBJ2-5 | TRBV28 | NA
TGTGCCAGCAGTTTGTCCGAGACAGGGGGTATCTATGGCTACACCTTC | CASSLSETGGIYGYTF | NA | 16 | TRBJ1-2 | TRBV28 | TRBD1
TGTGCCAGCAAGGCCCACCAGGGTTCTGGGGCCAACGTCCTGACTTTC | CASKAHQGSGANVLTF | NA | 16 | TRBJ2-6 | TRBV2 | NA
TGCGCCAGCAGCTTGGACAGTTTCGGCTACACCTTC | CASSLDSFGYTF | NA | 12 | TRBJ1-2 | TRBV5-1 | NA
TGTGCCAGCAGCGCGCCGGGACTAGCGGGAGGGGGTGAGCAGTTCTTC | CASSAPGLAGGGEQFF | NA | 16 | TRBJ2-1 | TRBV2 | TRBD2
TGTGCCACCAGTGACCCCTTAGGGACAGGCTACGAGCAGTACTTC | CATSDPLGTGYEQYF | once | 15 | TRBJ2-7 | TRBV24-1 | TRBD1
TGTGCCAGCAGCTTAGACAGCAGGGATGAAAAACTGTTTTTT | CASSLDSRDEKLFF | NA | 14 | TRBJ1-4 | TRBV7-9 | NA
TGTGCCAGCAGCCGATACCGGAGGATCGAGCAGTACTTC | CASSRYRRIEQYF | NA | 13 | TRBJ2-7 | TRBV7-3 | NA
TGTGCCAGCAGTTACGGGTGGGACGAGCAGTACTTC | CASSYGWDEQYF | NA | 12 | TRBJ2-7 | TRBV12-3/TRBV12-4 | NA
TGTGCCAGCAGTGAAACATTCCCCGGGGAGCTGTTTTTT | CASSETFPGELFF | NA | 13 | TRBJ2-2 | TRBV6-1 | NA
TGTGCCAGCAGCCGGGACAGGACCCAAGAGACCCAGTACTTC | CASSRDRTQETQYF | NA | 14 | TRBJ2-5 | TRBV7-9 | TRBD1
TGTGCCAGCAGTATGGGGACTCCGATATTCTCCACCTTC | CASSMGTPIFSTF | NA | 13 | TRBJ1-2 | TRBV7-2 | NA
TGCGCCAGCAGCTTGGGTCTGGGGCAGAATGAAAAACTGTTTTTT | CASSLGLGQNEKLFF | NA | 15 | TRBJ1-4 | TRBV5-1 | NA
TGCGCCAGCAGCTTGGCCGGGGGGTTTACAGATACGCAGTATTTT | CASSLAGGFTDTQYF | NA | 15 | TRBJ2-3 | TRBV5-1 | TRBD2
TGCAGCGTCGGGACATATTCGAACACTGAAGCTTTCTTT | CSVGTYSNTEAFF | NA | 13 | TRBJ1-1 | TRBV29-1 | NA
TGCAGTGCTAGCGGCTCGGGGGAGCAGTTCTTC | CSASGSGEQFF | NA | 11 | TRBJ2-1 | TRBV20-1 | NA
TGTGCCAGTAGTAGGAGGGAATTAAACACTGAAGCTTTCTTT | CASSRRELNTEAFF | few | 14 | TRBJ1-1 | TRBV19 | NA
TGCGCCAGCAGCTTGGCCGGGACAGGGCGGGGAAACACCATATATTTT | CASSLAGTGRGNTIYF | NA | 16 | TRBJ1-3 | TRBV5-1 | TRBD1
TGTGCCAGCAGCCAAGGAAGGGTGGCGGGCAGTGAAGCTTTCTTT | CASSQGRVAGSEAFF | NA | 15 | TRBJ1-1 | TRBV11-3 | NA
TGTGCCAGCAGCTTGGTTTTCAGAGGCTCTGGAAACACCATATATTTT | CASSLVFRGSGNTIYF | NA | 16 | TRBJ1-3 | TRBV5-5 | NA
TGTGCCAGCAGCTTTGAGGTCTACGAGCAGTACTTC | CASSFEVYEQYF | NA | 12 | TRBJ2-7 | TRBV7-8 | NA